Listed here are 32 T cell receptor beta chains from one sample, sequenced in a study of T cell repertoires in aging, cancer and after chemotherapy. Multiplex touch-down PCR with TRB-A/B primers amplified rearranged V-D-J TRB sequences. TCRdb fed the multiplex PCR reads into MiXCR, producing one record per CDR3 protein. The sample lists 2,000 to 2,500 distinct CDR3 sequences; more than 20% were seen once. The template was genomic DNA from peripheral blood, not RNA. Sequenced sample: blood. All receptors come from a human donor with a solid tumor.

This clonotype showed up just a few times. The chain recombines TRBV6-6 with TRBJ1-3; a weak D match, TRBD1 (6 bases). V dropped 2 bases and J dropped 2 bases, with 10 bases sitting between them. The CDR3 sequence is 15 residues long. Germline CDR1 and CDR2: MNHNY and SVGAGI (reference sequence). The CDR3 nucleotides are TGTGCCAGCAGTTACGGGGGGGCTACTGGAAACACCATATATTTT. Its translation is CASSYGGATGNTIYF.

A few counts support this clonotype. J is TRBJ1-5 and V is TRBV5-6; no definite D call. V was clipped by 4 bases and J by 0 bases, with 11 bases between them. Germline CDR1 and CDR2: SGHDT and YYEEEE. CDR3 length: 15 amino acids. CDR3 bases: TGTGCCAGCAGCCCCCTCGCATCTAGCAATCAGCCCCAGCATTTT. Its protein product is CASSPLASSNQPQHF.

A few counts support this clonotype. The V gene is TRBV4-3, the J gene TRBJ2-1, with 9 bases fitting TRBD2. Germline values: CDR1 LGHNA, CDR2 YSLEER. The CDR3 loop spans 17 amino acids. The V segment lost 4 bases and the J segment 4 bases; nucleotides outside the gene matches: 11. The CDR3 reads CASSPLGGGAGYNEQFF. The CDR3 bases are TGCGCCAGCAGCCCCTTGGGCGGGGGGGCAGGGTACAATGAGCAGTTCTTC.

This chain connects TRBV19 to TRBJ1-2; 7 bases map to TRBD1. J lost 4 bases, V lost 8 bases, and 10 bases had no gene match. The CDR3 sequence is 14 residues long. Per the germline V gene, CDR1 is LNHDA and CDR2 is SQIVND (reference sequence). In DNA, the CDR3 is TGTGCCAGTTCGGGTACAGGGGACTCCTATGGCTACACCTTC. Amino acids: CASSGTGDSYGYTF.

Worth noting for this clonotype: Just one base apart from a much larger clone, this may be a read error. This chain joins TRBV7-6 and TRBJ2-7; no definite D call. The CDR3 spans 15 residues. CDR1 is SGHVS, CDR2 FNYEAQ, per germline. The CDR3 here is CASSLGPNFGYKQYF. CDR3 DNA sequence: TGTGCCAGCAGCTTAGGCCCCAACTTCGGCTACAAGCAGTACTTC. The full variable domain, in which reference TRBV7-6 and TRBJ2-7 provide the parts outside the CDR3, is GAGVSQSPRYKVTKRGQDVALRCDPISGHVSLYWYRQALGQGPEFLTYFNYEAQQDKSGLPNDRFSAERPEGSISTLTIQRTEQRDSAMYRCASSLGPNFGYKQYFGPGTRLTVT.

V gene TRBV20-1 combines with J gene TRBJ1-1, with 8 nucleotides matching TRBD1. Germline assignment: CDR1 DFQATT and CDR2 SNEGSKA (reference sequence). The V segment lost 0 bases and the J segment 0 bases; nucleotides outside the gene matches: 3. The CDR3 consists of 15 residues. In DNA form, the CDR3 reads TGCAGTGCTAGAGAACGGACAGGGATGAACACTGAAGCTTTCTTT. This codes for CSARERTGMNTEAFF.

The V gene is TRBV2, the J gene TRBJ1-2; 8 bases line up with TRBD1. The CDR3 is made up of 14 amino acids. The germline CDR1 and CDR2 sequences are SNHLY and FYNNEI. V was pared by 1 base and J by 6 bases, with 4 bases of the junction left unmatched. CDR3 region: CASSEGAGGNGYTF. Here the CDR3 DNA reads TGTGCCAGCAGTGAAGGCGCAGGGGGCAATGGCTACACCTTC.

The sample holds a few counts of this clonotype. This sequence joins TRBV24-1 and TRBJ1-5; D possibly corresponds to TRBD1 (5 bases). Trimming cost V 9 bases and J 7 bases, with 12 bases left between them. This CDR3 region has 12 residues. Looked up from germline, CDR1 is KGHDR and CDR2 is SFDVKD. The CDR3 reads CATSEGLQPQHF. In DNA, the CDR3 is TGTGCCACCTCTGAGGGGTTGCAGCCCCAGCATTTT.

The V gene is TRBV27, the J gene TRBJ1-2; 10 nucleotides align to TRBD1. Germline V gene lookup returns CDR1 MNHEY and CDR2 SMNVEV (reference sequence). Losses at the gene ends were 7 bases for V and 6 bases for J; bases not matched to a gene: 11. This CDR3 is 15 amino acids long. This CDR3 reads CASNHDTGTGDGYTF. DNA for the CDR3: TGTGCCAGCAACCACGACACCGGGACAGGGGATGGCTACACCTTC.

This clonotype was seen more than once but under ten times. Here the CDR3 DNA reads TGTGCCAGCAGCGAGACAGCATATAGCAATCAGCCCCAGCATTTT. It yields the protein CASSETAYSNQPQHF. The gene calls are TRBV6-1 and TRBJ1-5, with a possible D match to TRBD1 (5 bases). V lost 6 bases, J lost 0 bases, and 12 bases lay in between. The CDR3 runs to 15 residues. Germline V CDR1 and CDR2: MNHNS, SASEGT.

This clonotype is large (0.1 to 1%). V usage is TRBV29-1 and J usage is TRBJ2-3; tentatively, D is TRBD1 (7 bases). The V and J ends lost 2 bases and 3 bases respectively, with 12 bases between them. This CDR3 region has 14 residues. The germline V gene has CDR1 SQVTM and CDR2 ANQGSEA. CDR3 DNA sequence: TGCAGCGTTGAAACGACAGGGACTACAGATACGCAGTATTTT. This translates into CSVETTGTTDTQYF.

This clonotype was counted between two and nine times. V is TRBV11-2 and J is TRBJ1-1; perhaps TRBD1 as D (5 bases). Trimming cost V 3 bases and J 5 bases, with 10 bases left between them. The CDR3 loop spans 13 amino acids. Looked up from germline, CDR1 is SGHAT and CDR2 is FQNNGV. The CDR3 DNA reads TGTGCCAGCAGCTTTCAGGGAAGAACTGAAGCTTTCTTT. Its translation: CASSFQGRTEAFF.

This chain joins TRBV18 and TRBJ2-5; D not resolved. V was shortened by 0 bases and J by 5 bases, with 7 bases between the two germline ends. The CDR3 is made up of 13 amino acids. Germline V gene data show CDR1 as KGHSH and CDR2 as LQKENI. The CDR3: CASSPPVSETQYF. As DNA, the CDR3 is TGTGCCAGCTCACCACCGGTCTCGGAGACCCAGTACTTC. Variable domain in full (rest from reference TRBV18 and TRBJ2-5): NAGVMQNPRHLVRRRGQEARLRCSPMKGHSHVYWYRQLPEEGLKFMVYLQKENIIDESGMPKERFSAEFPKEGPSILRIQQVVRGDSAAYFCASSPPVSETQYFGPGTRLLVL.

By share of the sample, this clonotype is medium-sized. V usage is TRBV6-1 and J usage is TRBJ2-7, with D possibly matching TRBD1 (6 bases). Trimming left V 5 bases short and J 6 bases short, with 14 bases between. This CDR3 has 13 amino acids. Germline V gives CDR1 MNHNS, CDR2 SASEGT. The CDR3 protein is CASSLLQGGEQYF. CDR3 in DNA: TGTGCCAGCAGTCTACTACAGGGTGGCGAGCAGTACTTC.

This clonotype is classed as medium-sized. The V and J genes are TRBV19 and TRBJ2-1, with D hard to call. Per germline, CDR1 LNHDA and CDR2 SQIVND (reference sequence). This CDR3 spans 14 amino acids. Trimming shortened V by 3 bases and J by 8 bases, and 14 bases separated the two germline ends. The CDR3 DNA follows: TGTGCCAGTAGTATGTGGGCCAGGCGCGATGAGCAGTTCTTC. Translation: CASSMWARRDEQFF.

The chain is built from TRBV12-3 or TRBV12-4 and TRBJ1-6; weak D call: TRBD1 (6 bases). The CDR3 is made up of 14 amino acids. Trimming pared 5 bases from V and 5 bases from J, leaving 10 bases between. CDR3 loop: CASSGGQHNSPLHF. Written as DNA, the CDR3 is TGTGCCAGCAGTGGAGGACAGCATAATTCACCCCTCCACTTT.

This chain joins TRBV6-2 or TRBV6-3 and TRBJ2-3; 9 bases are a match to TRBD2. V gave up 4 bases and J gave up 4 bases; unmatched junction bases: 6. Looked up from germline, CDR1 is MNHEY and CDR2 is SVGEGT. The CDR3 consists of 15 residues. The CDR3 protein is CASSSAGGEADTQYF. CDR3 sequence (DNA): TGTGCCAGCAGTTCCGCGGGGGGGGAGGCAGATACGCAGTATTTT.

This clonotype appeared a few times. V usage is TRBV10-2 and J usage is TRBJ2-2, with 9 bases matching TRBD2. The CDR3 is made up of 17 amino acids. Germline lookup yields CDR1 WSHSY and CDR2 SAAADI. Trimming cost V 3 bases and J 5 bases; bases outside gene matches: 10. The CDR3 DNA reads TGCGCCAGCAGTGACAGAGGGCTAGCGGGGTGGACCGGGGAGCTGTTTTTT. Protein: CASSDRGLAGWTGELFF.

This chain uses TRBV20-1 with TRBJ2-2; the match to TRBD1 covers 8 bases. Germline trimming cut 0 bases from V and 0 bases from J; bases unmatched to any gene: 0. Germline CDR1 is DFQATT and CDR2 is SNEGSKA (reference sequence). The CDR3 is 15 residues long. Here the CDR3 DNA reads TGCAGTGCTAGAGAACAGGGGGCGAACACCGGGGAGCTGTTTTTT. Its protein product is CSAREQGANTGELFF.

The rearrangement links TRBV5-6 to TRBJ2-7; 8 bases agree with TRBD1. Germline loops: CDR1 SGHDT, CDR2 YYEEEE. The trim removed 3 bases at V and 3 bases at J, leaving 5 bases unmatched. The CDR3 contains 14 residues. CDR3 protein: CASSYWTGLYEQYF. In nucleotides, the CDR3 is TGTGCCAGCAGCTATTGGACAGGGCTCTACGAGCAGTACTTC.

The genes are TRBV6-6 and TRBJ2-7; D is undetermined. Per germline, CDR1 MNHNY and CDR2 SVGAGI (reference sequence). The V gene lost 6 bases and the J gene lost 4 bases, with 13 bases spanning the gap. The CDR3 consists of 13 residues. Here the CDR3 DNA reads TGTGCCAGCAGCCCCCCCTACAAGTACGAGCAGTACTTC. It codes for CASSPPYKYEQYF.

This rearrangement joins TRBV28 to TRBJ2-1, with 11 positions matching TRBD1. Germline V gene data show CDR1 as MDHEN and CDR2 as SYDVKM. The CDR3 is made up of 14 amino acids. J lost 8 bases, V lost 6 bases, and 6 bases had no gene match. Here the CDR3 DNA reads TGTGCCAGCAGCAGGACAGGGGGCGGGGATGAGCAGTTCTTC. This codes for CASSRTGGGDEQFF.

J is TRBJ2-3 and V is TRBV6-2 or TRBV6-3, with 9 bases fitting TRBD2. The germline CDR1 and CDR2 sequences are MNHEY and SVGEGT. The CDR3 loop spans 14 amino acids. J lost 1 base, V lost 4 bases, and 0 bases had no gene match. As DNA, the CDR3 is TGTGCCAGCAGTTTAGCGGGGGGCACAGATACGCAGTATTTT. Translating it yields CASSLAGGTDTQYF.

CDR3 protein: CASSLPPGQGFFYEQYF. CDR3 sequence (DNA): TGTGCCAGCAGCCTCCCTCCGGGACAGGGTTTCTTCTACGAGCAGTACTTC. The chain couples TRBV7-9 to TRBJ2-7; TRBD1 aligns across 9 bases. CDR1 and CDR2 (germline): SEHNR, FQNEAQ (reference sequence). Unmatched junction bases numbered 14, after V lost 5 bases and J lost 3 bases. The CDR3 runs 17 residues.

The chain recombines TRBV20-1 with TRBJ2-2, with TRBD2 identical over 7 bases. The length of the CDR3 is 18 residues. Germline V CDR1 and CDR2: DFQATT, SNEGSKA (reference sequence). After removal of 6 bases from V and 0 bases from J, the junction contained 16 bases not matched to a gene. CDR3 nucleotide sequence: TGCAGTGCACCTGAAGCCGGACGGGCGGGAGCGAACACCGGGGAGCTGTTTTTT. Amino acid sequence: CSAPEAGRAGANTGELFF.

This chain joins TRBV30 and TRBJ1-3; D may be TRBD1 (5 bases). V dropped 7 bases and J dropped 0 bases, with 16 bases sitting between them. Germline CDR1 and CDR2: GTSNPN and SVGIG (reference sequence). The CDR3 runs to 15 residues. The CDR3 loop reads CAFHRDVRSGNTIYF. CDR3 nucleotide sequence: TGTGCCTTCCATCGGGACGTCCGCTCTGGAAACACCATATATTTT. Complete variable domain (other parts from reference TRBV30 and TRBJ1-3): SQTIHQWPATLVQPVGSPLSLECTVEGTSNPNLYWYRQAAGRGLQLLFYSVGIGQISSEVPQNLSASRPQDRQFILSSKKLLLSDSGFYLCAFHRDVRSGNTIYFGEGSWLTVV.

Worth noting for this clonotype: A much larger clone lies one base from this, so it may be a read error. V usage is TRBV7-9 and J usage is TRBJ2-3; no definite D call. The CDR3 runs to 13 residues. Germline CDR1 SEHNR, CDR2 FQNEAQ (reference sequence). Deletions cut 3 bases from V and 4 bases from J, with 8 bases between. The CDR3: CASSFGSSDTQYF. The CDR3 nucleotides are TGTGCCAGCAGCTTTGGTAGCTCAGATACGCAGTATTTT.

A few counts support this clonotype. This chain joins TRBV19 and TRBJ2-7; TRBD2 agrees at 11 bases. Germline-derived CDR1 and CDR2 are LNHDA and SQIVND (reference sequence). With 3 bases clipped from V and 1 base from J, the junction kept 2 bases outside the gene matches. The CDR3 covers 15 residues. CDR3 protein: CASSIVAGGSYEQYF. In DNA, the CDR3 is TGTGCCAGTAGTATCGTAGCGGGGGGGTCCTACGAGCAGTACTTC.

V is TRBV6-1 and J is TRBJ1-4, with D possibly matching TRBD1 (5 bases). Germline V lookup: CDR1 MNHNS, CDR2 SASEGT. This CDR3 is built from 13 residues. V shed 6 bases and J shed 5 bases, with 10 bases lying between them. In nucleotides, the CDR3 is TGTGCCAGCAGGGTGACAGTGAATGAAAAACTGTTTTTT. As protein: CASRVTVNEKLFF.

This clonotype is deemed large. This chain uses TRBV29-1 with TRBJ1-2; 9 nucleotides agree with TRBD1. Germline-derived CDR1 and CDR2 are SQVTM and ANQGSEA. Germline trimming cut 6 bases from V and 7 bases from J; bases unmatched to any gene: 6. This CDR3 has 12 amino acids. The CDR3 sequence is CSVGDRVTGYTF. DNA of the CDR3: TGCAGCGTAGGGGACAGGGTCACTGGCTACACCTTC.

In its sample, this clonotype is medium-sized. V usage is TRBV6-6 and J usage is TRBJ1-1, with D tentatively TRBD1 (5 bases). CDR3 length: 15 residues. V lost 5 bases to trimming and J lost 6 bases, with 19 bases between them. Looked up from germline, CDR1 is MNHNY and CDR2 is SVGAGI (reference sequence). The CDR3 nucleotides read TGTGCCAGCAGTCCTAGACAGTCCCTGGTGGCTGAAGCTTTCTTT. Translating gives CASSPRQSLVAEAFF.

Sample share makes this clonotype medium-sized. A junction boundary mismatches the germline segment, possibly from a read error. The chain is built from TRBV7-9 and TRBJ1-2, with 8 positions matching TRBD1. Germline assignment: CDR1 SEHNR and CDR2 FQNEAQ (reference sequence). This CDR3 is 11 amino acids long. The DNA for the CDR3 is TGTGCCAGCAGCTTAGGACAGGGGTGGTCGTTC. It translates to CASSLGQGWSF.